This T cell receptor beta chain was found in a study of control samples from healthy donors and cancer patients. As regards this clone: A read error may produce the germline difference seen at one junction end.

The CDR3 has 12 residues. Germline V gives CDR1 PRHDT, CDR2 FYEKMQ (reference sequence). Assay used: immunoSEQ multiplex PCR; TCRdb lists only in-frame clones, some missing. The sample holds some 120,000 clones, roughly 90% seen once. This chain connects TRBV13 to TRBJ2-7, with 9 positions matching TRBD2. Source material: blood. The source of this sequence is a young man in good health. The CDR3 protein is CASSLGRGGINF. The DNA of the CDR3 is TGTGCCAGCAGCTTAGGGCGGGGGGGCATCAACTTC.